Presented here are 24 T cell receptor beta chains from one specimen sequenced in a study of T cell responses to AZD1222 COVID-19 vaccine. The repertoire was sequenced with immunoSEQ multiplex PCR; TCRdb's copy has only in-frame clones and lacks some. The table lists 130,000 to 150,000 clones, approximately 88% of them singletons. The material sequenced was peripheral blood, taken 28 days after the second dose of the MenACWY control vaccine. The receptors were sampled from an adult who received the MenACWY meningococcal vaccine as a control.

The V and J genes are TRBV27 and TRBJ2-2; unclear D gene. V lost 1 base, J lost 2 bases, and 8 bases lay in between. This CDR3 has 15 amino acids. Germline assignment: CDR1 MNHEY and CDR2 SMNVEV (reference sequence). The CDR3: CASSLLRINTGELFF. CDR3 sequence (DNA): TGTGCCAGCAGTTTATTACGGATTAACACCGGGGAGCTGTTTTTT.

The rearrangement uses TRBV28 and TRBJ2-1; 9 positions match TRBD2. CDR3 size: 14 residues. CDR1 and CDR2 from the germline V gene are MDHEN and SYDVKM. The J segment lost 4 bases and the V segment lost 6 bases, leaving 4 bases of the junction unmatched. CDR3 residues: CASSPSGGYNEQFF. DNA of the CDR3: TGTGCCAGCAGCCCGAGCGGGGGGTACAATGAGCAGTTCTTC. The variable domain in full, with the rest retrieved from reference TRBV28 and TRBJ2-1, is DVKVTQSSRYLVKRTGEKVFLECVQDMDHENMFWYRQDPGLGLRLIYFSYDVKMKEKGDIPEGYSVSREKKERFSLILESASTNQTSMYLCASSPSGGYNEQFFGPGTRLTVL.

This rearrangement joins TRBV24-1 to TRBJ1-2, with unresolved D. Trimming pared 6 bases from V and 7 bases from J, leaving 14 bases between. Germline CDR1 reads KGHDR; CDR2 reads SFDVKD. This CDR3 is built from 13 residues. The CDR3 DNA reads TGTGCCACCAGTCCGCGGCTAGCTGGTGGCTACACCTTC. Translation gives CATSPRLAGGYTF.

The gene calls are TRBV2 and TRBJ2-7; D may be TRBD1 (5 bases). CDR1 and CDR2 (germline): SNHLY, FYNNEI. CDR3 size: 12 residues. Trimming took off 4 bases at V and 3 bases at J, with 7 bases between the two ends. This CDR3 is CASSGQNYEQYF. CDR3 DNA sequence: TGTGCCAGCAGTGGACAGAACTACGAGCAGTACTTC.

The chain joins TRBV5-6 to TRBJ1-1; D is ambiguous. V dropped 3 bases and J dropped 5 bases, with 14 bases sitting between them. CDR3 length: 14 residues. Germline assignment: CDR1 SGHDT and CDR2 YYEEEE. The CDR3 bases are TGTGCCAGCAGCTGGCTTAATACTGGGACTGAAGCTTTCTTT. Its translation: CASSWLNTGTEAFF.

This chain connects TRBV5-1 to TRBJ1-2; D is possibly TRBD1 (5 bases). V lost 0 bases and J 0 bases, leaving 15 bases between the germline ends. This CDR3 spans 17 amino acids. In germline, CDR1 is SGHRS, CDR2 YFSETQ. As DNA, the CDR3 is TGCGCCAGCAGCTTGGTCGGGGGGGATTCCGCTAACTATGGCTACACCTTC. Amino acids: CASSLVGGDSANYGYTF.

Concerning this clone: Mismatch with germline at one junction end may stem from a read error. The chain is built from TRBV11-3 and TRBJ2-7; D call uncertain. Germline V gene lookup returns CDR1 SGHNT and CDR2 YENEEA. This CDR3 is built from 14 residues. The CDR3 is CASSLNSFSNEQYF. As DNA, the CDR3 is TGTGCCAGCAGCTTAAATAGTTTCTCCAACGAGCAGTACTTC.

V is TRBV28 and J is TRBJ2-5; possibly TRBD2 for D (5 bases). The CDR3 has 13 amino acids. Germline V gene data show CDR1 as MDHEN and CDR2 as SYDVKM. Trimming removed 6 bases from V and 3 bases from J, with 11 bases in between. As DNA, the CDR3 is TGTGCCAGCAGCGTAGTCGGGGAAGAGACCCAGTACTTC. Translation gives CASSVVGEETQYF.

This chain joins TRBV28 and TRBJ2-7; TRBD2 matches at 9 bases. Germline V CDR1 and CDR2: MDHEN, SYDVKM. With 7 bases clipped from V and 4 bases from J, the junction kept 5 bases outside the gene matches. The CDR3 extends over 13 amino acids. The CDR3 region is CASKLAGWYEQYF. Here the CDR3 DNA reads TGTGCCAGCAAGCTAGCGGGATGGTACGAGCAGTACTTC.

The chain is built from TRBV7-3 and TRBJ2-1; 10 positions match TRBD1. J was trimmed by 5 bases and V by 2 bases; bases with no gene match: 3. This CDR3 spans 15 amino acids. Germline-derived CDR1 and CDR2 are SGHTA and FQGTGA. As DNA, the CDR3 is TGTGCCAGCAGCTTATTGGGACAGGGGCACAATGAGCAGTTCTTC. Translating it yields CASSLLGQGHNEQFF.

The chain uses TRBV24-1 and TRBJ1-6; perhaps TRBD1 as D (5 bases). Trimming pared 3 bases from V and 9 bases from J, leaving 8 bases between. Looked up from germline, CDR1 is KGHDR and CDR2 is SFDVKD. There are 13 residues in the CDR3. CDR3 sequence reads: CATSDDQGSPLHF. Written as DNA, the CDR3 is TGTGCCACCAGTGATGATCAGGGTTCACCCCTCCACTTT.

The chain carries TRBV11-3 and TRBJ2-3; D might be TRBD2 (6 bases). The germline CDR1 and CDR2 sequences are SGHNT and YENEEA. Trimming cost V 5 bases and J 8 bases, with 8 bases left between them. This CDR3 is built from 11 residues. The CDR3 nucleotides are TGTGCCAGCAGCCGGGACTCTACGCAGTATTTT. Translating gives CASSRDSTQYF.

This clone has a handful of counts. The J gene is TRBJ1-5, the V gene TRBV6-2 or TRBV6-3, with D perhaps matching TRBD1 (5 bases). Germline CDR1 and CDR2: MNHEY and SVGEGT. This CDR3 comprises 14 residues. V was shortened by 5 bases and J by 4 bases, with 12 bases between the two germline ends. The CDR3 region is CASSPDRTNQPQHF. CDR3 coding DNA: TGTGCCAGCAGTCCCGACAGAACTAATCAGCCCCAGCATTTT.

CDR3 DNA sequence: TGCGCCAGCAGCCCCGAAGGATCAGGGACAGGGTACTACGAGCAGTACTTC. Translating gives CASSPEGSGTGYYEQYF. V is TRBV5-1 and J is TRBJ2-7, with 9 bases that match TRBD1. After removal of 4 bases from V and 3 bases from J, the junction contained 14 bases not matched to a gene. The CDR3 is 17 residues long. From germline, CDR1 is SGHRS and CDR2 YFSETQ.

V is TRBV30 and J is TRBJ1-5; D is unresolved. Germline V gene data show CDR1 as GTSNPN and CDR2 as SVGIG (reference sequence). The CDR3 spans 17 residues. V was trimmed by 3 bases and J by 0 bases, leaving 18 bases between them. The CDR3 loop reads CAWSAPRGPVSNQPQHF. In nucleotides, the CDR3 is TGTGCCTGGAGCGCACCACGAGGGCCGGTTAGCAATCAGCCCCAGCATTTT.

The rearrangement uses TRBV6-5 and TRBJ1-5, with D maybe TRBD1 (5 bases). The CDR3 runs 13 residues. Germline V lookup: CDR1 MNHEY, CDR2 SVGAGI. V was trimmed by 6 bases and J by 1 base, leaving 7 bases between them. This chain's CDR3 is CASRSGSNQPQHF. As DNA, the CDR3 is TGTGCCAGCAGGTCAGGGAGCAATCAGCCCCAGCATTTT.

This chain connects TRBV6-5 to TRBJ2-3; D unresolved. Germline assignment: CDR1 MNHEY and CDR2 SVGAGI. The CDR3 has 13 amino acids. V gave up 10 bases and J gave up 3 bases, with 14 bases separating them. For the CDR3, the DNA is TGTGCCACGAGAGTGGTGGGGACAGATACGCAGTATTTT. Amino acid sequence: CATRVVGTDTQYF.

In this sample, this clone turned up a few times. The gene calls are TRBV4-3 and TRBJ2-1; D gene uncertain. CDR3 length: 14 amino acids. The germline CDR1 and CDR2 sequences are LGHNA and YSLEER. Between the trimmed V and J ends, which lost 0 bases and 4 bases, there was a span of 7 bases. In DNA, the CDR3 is TGCGCCAGCAGCCAAGAGCTCACATACAATGAGCAGTTCTTC. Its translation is CASSQELTYNEQFF.

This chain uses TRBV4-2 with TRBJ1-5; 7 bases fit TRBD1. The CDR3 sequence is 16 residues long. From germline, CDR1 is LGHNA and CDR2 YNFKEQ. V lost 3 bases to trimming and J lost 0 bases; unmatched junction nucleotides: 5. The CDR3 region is CASSHPGGNSNQPQHF. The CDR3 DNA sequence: TGTGCCAGCAGCCACCCAGGGGGAAATAGCAATCAGCCCCAGCATTTT.

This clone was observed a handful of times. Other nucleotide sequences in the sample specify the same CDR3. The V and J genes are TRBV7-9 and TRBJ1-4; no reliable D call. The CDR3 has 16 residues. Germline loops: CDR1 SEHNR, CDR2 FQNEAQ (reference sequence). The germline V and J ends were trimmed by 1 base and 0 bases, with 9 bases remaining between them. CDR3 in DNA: TGTGCCAGCAGCTTAGTAAGCGGTGCAACTAATGAAAAACTGTTTTTT. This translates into CASSLVSGATNEKLFF.

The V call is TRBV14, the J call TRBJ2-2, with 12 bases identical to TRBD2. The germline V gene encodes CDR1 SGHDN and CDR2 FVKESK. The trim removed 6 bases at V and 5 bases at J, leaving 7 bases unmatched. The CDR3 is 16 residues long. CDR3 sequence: CASRRTSGARTGELFF. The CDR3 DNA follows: TGTGCCAGCAGGCGGACTAGCGGGGCCCGGACCGGGGAGCTGTTTTTT. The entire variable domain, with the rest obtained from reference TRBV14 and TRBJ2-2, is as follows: EAGVTQFPSHSVIEKGQTVTLRCDPISGHDNLYWYRRVMGKEIKFLLHFVKESKQDESGMPNNRFLAERTGGTYSTLKVQPAELEDSGVYFCASRRTSGARTGELFFGEGSRLTVL.

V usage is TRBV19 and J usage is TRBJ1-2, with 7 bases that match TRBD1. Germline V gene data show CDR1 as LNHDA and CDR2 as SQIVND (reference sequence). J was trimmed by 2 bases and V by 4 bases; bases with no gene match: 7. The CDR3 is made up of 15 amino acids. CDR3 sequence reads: CASSTSTGYNYGYTF. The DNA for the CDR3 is TGTGCCAGTAGTACATCGACAGGGTACAACTATGGCTACACCTTC.

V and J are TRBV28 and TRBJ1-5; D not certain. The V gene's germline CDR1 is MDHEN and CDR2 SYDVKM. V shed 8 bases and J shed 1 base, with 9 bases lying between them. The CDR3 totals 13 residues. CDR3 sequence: CASLLGSNQPQHF. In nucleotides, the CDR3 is TGTGCCAGCCTCCTGGGGAGCAATCAGCCCCAGCATTTT.

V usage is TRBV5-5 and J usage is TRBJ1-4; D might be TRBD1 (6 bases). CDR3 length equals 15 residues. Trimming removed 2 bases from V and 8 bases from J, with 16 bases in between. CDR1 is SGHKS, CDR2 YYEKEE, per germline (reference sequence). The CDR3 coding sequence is TGTGCCAGCAGCTTACTGACAGGTTCAGGCGAAAAACTGTTTTTT. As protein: CASSLLTGSGEKLFF.